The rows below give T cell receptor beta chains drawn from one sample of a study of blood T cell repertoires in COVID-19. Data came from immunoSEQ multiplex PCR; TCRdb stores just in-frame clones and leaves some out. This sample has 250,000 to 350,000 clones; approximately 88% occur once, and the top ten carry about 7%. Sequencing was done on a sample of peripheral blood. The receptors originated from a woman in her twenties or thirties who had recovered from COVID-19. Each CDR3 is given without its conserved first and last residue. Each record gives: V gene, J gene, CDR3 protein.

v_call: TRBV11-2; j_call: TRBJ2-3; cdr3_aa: ASHEGASGGTDTQY
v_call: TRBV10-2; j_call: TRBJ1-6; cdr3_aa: ASRRGLNSPLH
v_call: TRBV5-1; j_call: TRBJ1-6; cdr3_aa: ASSLKQGGVNSPLH
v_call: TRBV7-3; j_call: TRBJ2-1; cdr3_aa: ASSLARNNEQF
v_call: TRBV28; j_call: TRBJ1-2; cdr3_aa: ASLTTGGYGYT
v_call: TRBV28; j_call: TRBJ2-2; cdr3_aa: ASQGATGELF
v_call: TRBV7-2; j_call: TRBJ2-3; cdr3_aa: ASSLGGADY
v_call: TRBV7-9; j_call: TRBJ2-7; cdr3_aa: ASSYRDTYEQY
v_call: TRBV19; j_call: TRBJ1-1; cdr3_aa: ASSTYGERDTEAF
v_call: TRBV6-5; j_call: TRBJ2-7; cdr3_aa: ASSYNREQY
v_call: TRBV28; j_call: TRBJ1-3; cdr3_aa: ASSRQGVAGNTIY
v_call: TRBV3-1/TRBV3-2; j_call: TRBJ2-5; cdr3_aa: ASSRTKASETQY
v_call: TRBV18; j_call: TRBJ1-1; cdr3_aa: ASSRNDRDPEAF
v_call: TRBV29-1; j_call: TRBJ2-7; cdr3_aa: SVEDPGEGEQY
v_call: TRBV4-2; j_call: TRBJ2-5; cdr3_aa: ASSRTGQEEETQY